What follows are 10 T cell receptor beta chains derived from one specimen sequenced in a study of molecular identifiers for immune sequencing clone quantification. Each CDR3 protein gets one entry after TCRdb re-called the PCR reads with MiXCR. The table shows about 500,000 distinct CDR3 sequences, with about 20% occurring only once. The specimen sequenced was naive CD8+ T cells from blood, with Jurkat cell RNA spiked in. The sample's subset: FACS-sorted CD8+CD4-CCR7+CD45RA+ naive T cells. The receptors here all came from a human donor in good health. Some libraries in this study had Jurkat cell RNA spiked in.

Many counts were recorded for this clonotype. V usage is TRBV29-1 and J usage is TRBJ1-1, with a tentative D call TRBD1 (6 bases). Trimming shortened V by 3 bases and J by 0 bases, and 11 bases separated the two germline ends. CDR3 length equals 14 residues. Per the germline V gene, CDR1 is SQVTM and CDR2 is ANQGSEA. This CDR3 is CSVDVRDMNTEAFF. CDR3 in DNA: TGCAGCGTTGATGTGCGGGACATGAACACTGAAGCTTTCTTT.

This clonotype has a handful of counts. V is TRBV4-3 and J is TRBJ2-3; either TRBD1 or TRBD2 may supply D (5 bases each). This CDR3 has 15 amino acids. The V and J ends lost 0 bases and 7 bases respectively, with 14 bases between them. Germline assignment: CDR1 LGHNA and CDR2 YSLEER. The CDR3 region has the DNA TGCGCCAGCAGCCAAGACCGGGGCTTCGGGTATACGCAGTATTTT. The encoded protein is CASSQDRGFGYTQYF.

Concerning this clonotype: The junction does not match germline at one end; this may be a read error. V usage is TRBV19 and J usage is TRBJ2-2; D is unclear. The CDR3 totals 13 residues. Germline V gene lookup returns CDR1 LNHDA and CDR2 SQIVND (reference sequence). The CDR3 protein is CVSSIGITGELFF. The DNA of the CDR3 is TGTGTCAGTAGTATAGGTATCACCGGGGAGCTGTTTTTT.

This chain links TRBV23-1 with TRBJ1-5; 9 nucleotides agree with TRBD1. TRBV23-1 has ORF status, its function being uncertain. J was trimmed by 6 bases and V by 7 bases; bases with no gene match: 7. CDR3 length equals 14 residues. Written as DNA, the CDR3 is TGCGCCAGCACGACAGGGGGTGGGGGTCAGCCCCAGCATTTT. It translates to CASTTGGGGQPQHF.

This clonotype was seen more than once but under ten times. The V gene is TRBV28, the J gene TRBJ1-1; D unclear. Trimming shortened V by 8 bases and J by 1 base, and 8 bases separated the two germline ends. This CDR3 spans 12 amino acids. Looked up from germline, CDR1 is MDHEN and CDR2 is SYDVKM. This CDR3 is CASGNRNTEAFF. CDR3 nucleotide sequence: TGTGCCAGCGGTAACAGGAACACTGAAGCTTTCTTT.

The V gene is TRBV6-5, the J gene TRBJ2-3, with D uncertain. TRBJ1-5 explains the end of the DNA better; the J call may be wrong. This CDR3 is built from 13 residues. Germline V gene sequence: CDR1 MNHEY, CDR2 SVGAGI. The CDR3 loop is CASSLGRADTQHF. The CDR3 DNA follows: TGTGCCAGCAGTCTCGGGAGGGCAGATACGCAGCATTTT.

This clonotype showed up many times. V is TRBV4-3 and J is TRBJ2-7; TRBD2 agrees at 8 bases. Germline-derived CDR1 and CDR2 are LGHNA and YSLEER. This CDR3 has 17 residues. V gave up 0 bases and J gave up 2 bases; unmatched junction bases: 9. In DNA form, the CDR3 reads TGCGCCAGCAGCCAAGAGGTAGCGGGACTCGGAACCTACGAGCAGTACTTC. It is translated as CASSQEVAGLGTYEQYF.

Remarks on this clonotype: A much bigger clone sits one base away, suggesting this may be a read error. The chain joins TRBV11-2 to TRBJ2-1; a weak D match, TRBD2 (6 bases). The germline V gene has CDR1 SGHAT and CDR2 FQNNGV. The CDR3 has 15 amino acids. CDR3: CASSLLGDSYDEQFF. The CDR3 nucleotides read TGTGCCAGCAGCTTATTGGGGGACTCCTACGATGAGCAGTTCTTC. Full variable domain (missing parts from reference TRBV11-2 and TRBJ2-1): EAGVAQSPRYKIIEKRQSVAFWCNPISGHATLYWYQQILGQGPKLLIQFQNNGVVDDSQLPKDRFSAERLKGVDSTLKIQPAKLEDSAVYLCASSLLGDSYDEQFFGPGTRLTVL.

Comment on this clonotype: A much larger clone sits a single nucleotide away, making a read error possible. V is TRBV6-2 or TRBV6-3 and J is TRBJ1-1, with D unresolved. The V gene's germline CDR1 is MNHEY and CDR2 SVGEGT. V shed 0 bases and J shed 8 bases, with 7 bases lying between them. The CDR3 loop spans 12 amino acids. In DNA form, the CDR3 reads TGTGCCAGCAGTTACTCGGCCAGGGAAGCTTTCTTT. Its protein product is CASSYSAREAFF.

In its sample, this clonotype was seen many times. The V call is TRBV30, the J call TRBJ1-3; D may be TRBD1 (6 bases). From germline, CDR1 is GTSNPN and CDR2 SVGIG (reference sequence). The CDR3 contains 15 residues. V shed 0 bases and J shed 0 bases, with 9 bases lying between them. The CDR3 bases are TGTGCCTGGAGTGTTGGACAGAGCTCTGGAAACACCATATATTTT. Encoded protein: CAWSVGQSSGNTIYF.